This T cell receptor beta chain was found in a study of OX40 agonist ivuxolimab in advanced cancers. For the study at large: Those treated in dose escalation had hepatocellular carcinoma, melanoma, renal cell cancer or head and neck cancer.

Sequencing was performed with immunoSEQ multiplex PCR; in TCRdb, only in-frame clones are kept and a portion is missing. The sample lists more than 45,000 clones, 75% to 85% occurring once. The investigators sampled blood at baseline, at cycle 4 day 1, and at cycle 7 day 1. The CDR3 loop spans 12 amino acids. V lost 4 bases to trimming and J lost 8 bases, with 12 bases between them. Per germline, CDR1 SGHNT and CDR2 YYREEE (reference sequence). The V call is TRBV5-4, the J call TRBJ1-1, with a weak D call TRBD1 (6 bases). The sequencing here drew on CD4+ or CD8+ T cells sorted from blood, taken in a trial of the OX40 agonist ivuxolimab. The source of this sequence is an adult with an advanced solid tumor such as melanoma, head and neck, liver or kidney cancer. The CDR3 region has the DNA TGTGCCAGCAGCATACAGGGATCCGAAGCTTTCTTT. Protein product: CASSIQGSEAFF.